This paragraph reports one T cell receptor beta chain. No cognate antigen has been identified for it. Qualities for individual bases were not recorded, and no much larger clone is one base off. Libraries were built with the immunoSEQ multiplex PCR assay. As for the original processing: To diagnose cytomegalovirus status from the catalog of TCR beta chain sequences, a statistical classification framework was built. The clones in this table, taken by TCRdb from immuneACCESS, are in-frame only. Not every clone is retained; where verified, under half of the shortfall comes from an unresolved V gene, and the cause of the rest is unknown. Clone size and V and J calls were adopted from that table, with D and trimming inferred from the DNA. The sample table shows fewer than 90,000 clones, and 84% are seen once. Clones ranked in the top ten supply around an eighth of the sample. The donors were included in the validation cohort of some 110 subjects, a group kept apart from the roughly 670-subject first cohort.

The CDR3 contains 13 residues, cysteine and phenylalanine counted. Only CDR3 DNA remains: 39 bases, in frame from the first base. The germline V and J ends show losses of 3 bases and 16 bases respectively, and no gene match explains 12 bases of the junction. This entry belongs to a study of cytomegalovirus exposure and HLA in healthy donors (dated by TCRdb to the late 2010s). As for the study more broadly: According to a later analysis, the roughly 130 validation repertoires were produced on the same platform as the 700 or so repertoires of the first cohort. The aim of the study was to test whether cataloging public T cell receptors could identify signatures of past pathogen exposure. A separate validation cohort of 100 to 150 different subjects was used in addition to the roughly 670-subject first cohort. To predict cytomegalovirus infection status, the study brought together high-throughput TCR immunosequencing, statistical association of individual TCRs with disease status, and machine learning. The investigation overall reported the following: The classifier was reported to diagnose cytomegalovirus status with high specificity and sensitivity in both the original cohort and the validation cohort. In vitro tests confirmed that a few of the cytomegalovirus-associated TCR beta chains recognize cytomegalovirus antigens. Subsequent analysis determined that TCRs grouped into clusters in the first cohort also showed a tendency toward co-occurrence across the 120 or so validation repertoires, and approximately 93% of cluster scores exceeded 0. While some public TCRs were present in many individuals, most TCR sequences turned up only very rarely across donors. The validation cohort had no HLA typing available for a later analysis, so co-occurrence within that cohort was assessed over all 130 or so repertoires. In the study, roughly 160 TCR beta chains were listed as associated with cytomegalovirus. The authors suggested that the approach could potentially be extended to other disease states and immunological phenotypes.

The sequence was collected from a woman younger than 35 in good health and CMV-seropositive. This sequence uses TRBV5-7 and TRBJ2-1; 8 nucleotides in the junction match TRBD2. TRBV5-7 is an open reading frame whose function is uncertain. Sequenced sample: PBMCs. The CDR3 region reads CASSSGSGGLGFF. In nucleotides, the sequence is TGTGCCAGCAGCTCGGGGTCGGGGGGGCTTGGTTTCTTC.